The TCR beta chain under discussion was sequenced for a study of technical replicates of blood from a few donors. To note about this clone: This specimen includes other DNA sequences encoding the same CDR3.

Per the germline V gene, CDR1 is SGHRS and CDR2 is YFSETQ. The CDR3 contains 16 residues. With V trimmed by 4 bases and J by 1 base, 2 bases remained unmatched. Measured with immunoSEQ multiplex PCR; TCRdb has only the in-frame clones, and not every one. The sample has some 89,000 clones, about 94% seen once. V and J are TRBV5-1 and TRBJ2-1; TRBD2 matches 13 bases. The clonotype was recovered from a human donor in good health. The source material was T cells isolated from PBMCs. CDR3 protein: CASSRTSGSSYNEQFF. As DNA, the CDR3 is TGCGCCAGCAGCAGGACTAGCGGGAGTTCCTACAATGAGCAGTTCTTC. Together with reference TRBV5-1 and TRBJ2-1, the CDR3 gives the full variable domain: KAGVTQTPRYLIKTRGQQVTLSCSPISGHRSVSWYQQTPGQGLQFLFEYFSETQRNKGNFPGRFSGRQFSNSRSEMNVSTLELGDSALYLCASSRTSGSSYNEQFFGPGTRLTVL.